This passage covers 29 T cell receptor beta chains from one sample sequenced in a study of cytomegalovirus exposure and HLA in healthy donors. PCR amplification relied on 60 Vbeta primers (plus 13 Jbeta primers). Libraries were prepared by immunoSEQ multiplex PCR; TCRdb keeps only in-frame clonotypes and omits some of them. The data show about 120,000 clones, 50% to 65% seen once. Sequencing input: PBMCs. These receptors were collected from a middle-aged man in good health and CMV-seropositive.

V gene TRBV1 combines with J gene TRBJ2-1; the table's D gene call, TRBD2, was not cross checked with the DNA. TRBV1 is a pseudogene. This CDR3 is 16 amino acids long. CDR3 sequence reads: CTSRPPLMAGGYEQFF. The CDR3 DNA reads TGCACCAGCAGACCTCCCCTTATGGCGGGAGGCTATGAGCAGTTCTTC.

This clone was seen a few times. J is TRBJ2-1 and V is TRBV4-2; D uncertain. Between the trimmed V and J ends, which lost 4 bases and 6 bases, there was a span of 10 bases. Per germline, CDR1 LGHNA and CDR2 YNFKEQ. The CDR3 is 13 residues long. In DNA, the CDR3 is TGTGCCAGCAGCCTACAATTTGGCAATGAGCAGTTCTTC. This encodes CASSLQFGNEQFF.

The J gene is TRBJ1-1, the V gene TRBV6-1, with D maybe TRBD1 (5 bases). The V end lost 0 bases, the J end lost 5 bases, and 13 bases lay between the germline ends. From germline, CDR1 is MNHNS and CDR2 SASEGT. This CDR3 is 15 amino acids long. CDR3 residues: CASSEAFAGKTEAFF. For the CDR3, the DNA is TGTGCCAGCAGTGAAGCGTTCGCAGGGAAGACTGAAGCTTTCTTT.

The count of this clone is one. The chain carries TRBV6-5 and TRBJ2-7, with 10 positions matching TRBD2. V trimming: 0 bases; J trimming: 3 bases; junction bases outside the gene matches: 2. The length of the CDR3 is 15 residues. Germline V gene sequence: CDR1 MNHEY, CDR2 SVGAGI. As DNA, the CDR3 is TGTGCCAGCAGTTACTCCGGGACTAGCGACTACGAGCAGTACTTC. This sequence encodes CASSYSGTSDYEQYF.

The chain's CDR3 is CASSSLGLTSYNSPLHF. As DNA, the CDR3 is TGTGCCAGCAGCTCTCTGGGCCTAACCTCCTATAATTCACCCCTCCACTTT. The rearrangement links TRBV7-3 to TRBJ1-6, with D uncertain. Germline CDR1 is SGHTA and CDR2 is FQGTGA. This CDR3 has 17 residues. With 4 bases removed from V and 0 bases from J, the gap between germline ends came to 13 bases.

As to this clone: Different DNA sequences within this sample yield the same CDR3. The CDR3 spells CSVGYLGVMNTEAFF. Here the CDR3 DNA reads TGCAGCGTTGGCTACCTAGGGGTTATGAACACTGAAGCTTTCTTT. The rearrangement joins TRBV29-1 to TRBJ1-1, with a possible D match to TRBD1 (5 bases). Germline CDR1 and CDR2: SQVTM and ANQGSEA. Trimming took off 4 bases at V and 0 bases at J, with 15 bases between the two ends. CDR3 size: 15 residues.

V usage is TRBV5-4 and J usage is TRBJ1-4; 7 positions agree with TRBD1. V lost 5 bases to trimming and J lost 0 bases; unmatched junction nucleotides: 4. Germline V lookup: CDR1 SGHNT, CDR2 YYREEE (reference sequence). The CDR3 runs to 15 residues. The DNA for the CDR3 is TGTGCCAGCAGAAGGGGACAGACAACTAATGAAAAACTGTTTTTT. Its translation: CASRRGQTTNEKLFF.

This clone occurred a few times. This chain links TRBV9 with TRBJ1-5; 8 bases fit TRBD1. The V segment lost 3 bases and the J segment 6 bases; nucleotides outside the gene matches: 5. The CDR3 is made up of 14 amino acids. The germline V gene has CDR1 SGDLS and CDR2 YYNGEE. This CDR3 reads CASSDGQGFQPQHF. For the CDR3, the DNA is TGTGCCAGCAGCGACGGACAGGGATTTCAGCCCCAGCATTTT.

V is TRBV6-6 and J is TRBJ2-7, with a tentative D call TRBD2 (6 bases). The CDR3 totals 16 residues. V was pared by 2 bases and J by 5 bases, with 19 bases between. Germline lookup yields CDR1 MNHNY and CDR2 SVGAGI (reference sequence). The CDR3 coding sequence is TGTGCCAGCAGTTACCCACCCCCAGGGCCGGGGGACGAGCAGTACTTC. Protein: CASSYPPPGPGDEQYF.

The chain combines TRBV7-3 with TRBJ2-3; TRBD2 might be the D (5 bases). This CDR3 comprises 15 residues. Germline V gives CDR1 SGHTA, CDR2 FQGTGA. V dropped 5 bases and J dropped 2 bases, with 14 bases sitting between them. The CDR3 coding sequence is TGTGCCAGCAGCCCGCAGGCCGGGATCACAGATACGCAGTATTTT. This sequence encodes CASSPQAGITDTQYF.

The sample holds a few counts of this clone. V and J are TRBV7-9 and TRBJ1-2, with TRBD1 identical over 8 bases. The CDR3 is 15 residues long. V shed 5 bases and J 2 bases; nucleotides not matched to a gene: 7. Looked up from germline, CDR1 is SEHNR and CDR2 is FQNEAQ (reference sequence). The CDR3 DNA is TGTGCCAGCAGCCCCGGGACAGGAATGAACTATGGCTACACCTTC. Protein sequence: CASSPGTGMNYGYTF.

This chain connects TRBV27 to TRBJ2-5, with 9 bases aligning to TRBD2. Germline CDR1 is MNHEY and CDR2 is SMNVEV (reference sequence). V lost 2 bases to trimming and J lost 3 bases; unmatched junction nucleotides: 4. There are 15 residues in the CDR3. Written as DNA, the CDR3 is TGTGCCAGCAGTTTAGGGAGCGGGAGGAAAGAGACCCAGTACTTC. Protein product: CASSLGSGRKETQYF.

Turning to this clone: The sample contains more than one DNA sequence encoding this CDR3. The V and J genes are TRBV28 and TRBJ2-7, with 10 positions matching TRBD1. The CDR3 length is 13 residues. The V and J ends lost 4 bases and 4 bases, in that order; junction bases with no gene match: 1. Looked up from germline, CDR1 is MDHEN and CDR2 is SYDVKM. The CDR3 loop reads CASSSGQGYEQYF. The CDR3 coding sequence is TGTGCCAGCAGTTCGGGACAGGGGTACGAGCAGTACTTC. Based on the CDR3 plus reference TRBV28 and TRBJ2-7, the full variable domain is DVKVTQSSRYLVKRTGEKVFLECVQDMDHENMFWYRQDPGLGLRLIYFSYDVKMKEKGDIPEGYSVSREKKERFSLILESASTNQTSMYLCASSSGQGYEQYFGPGTRLTVT.

This clone has more than one count but fewer than ten. The chain links TRBV7-2 to TRBJ1-4; 10 bases map to TRBD1. The CDR3 is made up of 15 amino acids. Germline V gene data show CDR1 as SGHTA and CDR2 as FQGNSA. V lost 4 bases to trimming and J lost 5 bases; unmatched junction nucleotides: 4. The CDR3 DNA sequence: TGTGCCAGCAGCTGGGGGGACAGGGGAAATGAAAAACTGTTTTTT. Its protein product is CASSWGDRGNEKLFF.

V is TRBV6-5 and J is TRBJ1-1, with unresolved D. The CDR3 has 13 residues. V gave up 5 bases and J gave up 4 bases, with 11 bases separating them. The germline gives CDR1 MNHEY, CDR2 SVGAGI. This CDR3 is CASSLRRGTEAFF. DNA for the CDR3: TGTGCCAGCAGTCTACGGCGGGGCACTGAAGCTTTCTTT.

The CDR3 reads CASSPWTDHNYGYTF. DNA for the CDR3: TGTGCCAGCAGCCCCTGGACAGACCATAACTATGGCTACACCTTC. The V call is TRBV7-6, the J call TRBJ1-2; possible D gene TRBD1, 6 bases. Germline lookup yields CDR1 SGHVS and CDR2 FNYEAQ. The CDR3 contains 15 residues. V was shortened by 5 bases and J by 1 base, with 14 bases between the two germline ends.

In DNA, the CDR3 is TGCAGCGTTGGAGGCCTGTCATTAGACAGAGATACGCAGTATTTT. Amino acids: CSVGGLSLDRDTQYF. V gene TRBV29-1 combines with J gene TRBJ2-3, with D maybe TRBD1 (5 bases). The CDR3 length is 15 residues. V shed 4 bases and J shed 5 bases, with 19 bases lying between them. CDR1 is SQVTM, CDR2 ANQGSEA, per germline.

The rearrangement links TRBV9 to TRBJ2-5, with 14 bases matching TRBD2. After removal of 3 bases from V and 4 bases from J, the junction contained 5 bases not matched to a gene. The CDR3 covers 16 residues. Germline CDR1 SGDLS, CDR2 YYNGEE. As DNA, the CDR3 is TGTGCCAGCAGCGGAAGACTAGCGGGGGGGCTAGAGACCCAGTACTTC. It translates to CASSGRLAGGLETQYF.

This clone has just a few counts. The chain is built from TRBV28 and TRBJ1-5; no definite D call. The germline CDR1 and CDR2 sequences are MDHEN and SYDVKM. This CDR3 comprises 13 residues. The V gene lost 2 bases and the J gene lost 9 bases, with 11 bases spanning the gap. In DNA form, the CDR3 reads TGTGCCAGCAGTTTAGAGATTTATATGCCCCAGCATTTT. The encoded protein is CASSLEIYMPQHF.

The V and J genes are TRBV21-1 and TRBJ2-7; TRBD2 is taken as the D call from the table, unchecked against the DNA. TRBV21-1 is tagged as a pseudogene. The CDR3 loop spans 15 amino acids. The CDR3 region is CASTLADTLSYEQYF. The CDR3 DNA reads TGTGCCAGCACGCTAGCGGATACCCTGTCCTACGAGCAGTACTTC.

This clone was found a few times. This chain links TRBV2 with TRBJ1-2; weak D call: TRBD1 (5 bases). CDR1 and CDR2 from the germline V gene are SNHLY and FYNNEI. The CDR3 covers 14 residues. Trimming removed 7 bases from V and 2 bases from J, with 14 bases in between. CDR3: CASNRQGFNYGYTF. The DNA of the CDR3 is TGTGCCAGCAACCGGCAGGGCTTCAACTATGGCTACACCTTC. The full variable domain, its missing parts supplied by reference TRBV2 and TRBJ1-2, is EPEVTQTPSHQVTQMGQEVILRCVPISNHLYFYWYRQILGQKVEFLVSFYNNEISEKSEIFDDQFSVERPDGSNFTLKIRSTKLEDSAMYFCASNRQGFNYGYTFGSGTRLTVV.

This chain joins TRBV2 and TRBJ2-5; tentatively, D is TRBD1 (5 bases). The better agreement between TRBJ2-7 and the DNA end casts doubt on the J call. Germline CDR1 and CDR2: SNHLY and FYNNEI. This CDR3 is built from 14 residues. The DNA for the CDR3 is TGTGCCAGCAAGGAACAGGTGACCTCCTACGAGCAGTACTTC. Amino acid sequence: CASKEQVTSYEQYF.

The gene calls are TRBV7-9 and TRBJ2-1, with 7 bases fitting TRBD2. V was clipped by 0 bases and J by 1 base; unmatched bases: 6. Looked up from germline, CDR1 is SEHNR and CDR2 is FQNEAQ (reference sequence). The CDR3 spans 17 residues. The CDR3, as DNA: TGTGCCAGCAGCTTAGCGCAGCTAGCGGTTTCCTACAATGAGCAGTTCTTC. Residues: CASSLAQLAVSYNEQFF.

The gene calls are TRBV4-3 and TRBJ2-1, with TRBD2 identical over 12 bases. J lost 4 bases, V lost 0 bases, and 4 bases had no gene match. CDR3 length: 17 amino acids. Per the germline V gene, CDR1 is LGHNA and CDR2 is YSLEER. This CDR3 is CASSQDLLAGGYNEQFF. As DNA, the CDR3 is TGCGCCAGCAGCCAAGATTTACTAGCGGGAGGATACAATGAGCAGTTCTTC.

V usage is TRBV15 and J usage is TRBJ2-2; 12 nucleotides match TRBD2. CDR3 length: 19 amino acids. V was pared by 0 bases and J by 4 bases, with 9 bases of the junction left unmatched. The germline V gene has CDR1 LNHNV and CDR2 YYDKDF (reference sequence). This chain's CDR3 is CATSRDAASGGAPTGELFF. The CDR3 DNA follows: TGTGCCACCAGCAGAGATGCGGCTAGCGGGGGGGCACCCACCGGGGAGCTGTTTTTT.

The rearrangement joins TRBV11-1 to TRBJ2-7; D not resolved. This CDR3 spans 12 amino acids. Germline CDR1 and CDR2: SGHAT and FQDESV (reference sequence). V was shortened by 1 base and J by 2 bases, with 3 bases between the two germline ends. CDR3 nucleotides: TGTGCCAGCAGCTTAGGAGCCTACGAGCAGTACTTC. This sequence encodes CASSLGAYEQYF.

This clone was seen a single time. CDR3 DNA sequence: TGTGCCAGCAGCCGAGGGGGTGGGGGGGCCCAGCGGAGAGAGACCCAGTACTTC. Residues: CASSRGGGGAQRRETQYF. This chain links TRBV5-4 with TRBJ2-5; possibly TRBD2 for D (7 bases). The V and J ends lost 4 bases and 4 bases respectively, with 26 bases between them. From germline, CDR1 is SGHNT and CDR2 YYREEE (reference sequence). The CDR3 totals 18 residues.

V gene TRBV28 combines with J gene TRBJ1-5, with a possible D match to TRBD1 (5 bases). Trimming took 5 bases from V and 11 from J, leaving 19 bases between them. CDR3 length: 14 amino acids. Germline CDR1 MDHEN, CDR2 SYDVKM. In nucleotides, the CDR3 is TGTGCCAGCAGTCCCGGGACGGGACTTCCGGCCCAGCATTTT. Its translation is CASSPGTGLPAQHF. Variable domain in full (rest from reference TRBV28 and TRBJ1-5): DVKVTQSSRYLVKRTGEKVFLECVQDMDHENMFWYRQDPGLGLRLIYFSYDVKMKEKGDIPEGYSVSREKKERFSLILESASTNQTSMYLCASSPGTGLPAQHFGDGTRLSIL.

This clone came up a few times. The chain is built from TRBV2 and TRBJ1-2, with D uncertain. This CDR3 comprises 14 residues. Germline CDR1 SNHLY, CDR2 FYNNEI. V lost 5 bases, J lost 8 bases, and 18 bases lay in between. This chain's CDR3 is CASSPPLSRGGYTF. Written as DNA, the CDR3 is TGTGCCAGCAGTCCCCCCCTTAGCCGGGGAGGCTACACCTTC.